A single sample is the source of the 8 T cell receptor beta chains below, sequenced in a study of blood T cells in healthy people across ages. Alongside a J-beta primer mix, a sample-barcoded 5' primer served in a second PCR lasting roughly 6 to 12 cycles. Each CDR3 protein gets one entry after TCRdb re-called the 5' RACE reads with MiXCR. This table has over 1,200,000 distinct CDR3 sequences, roughly 59% appearing once. The sample taken for sequencing was blood. These receptors came from a young man in good health.

J is TRBJ2-3 and V is TRBV7-2; 11 bases agree with TRBD1. Germline V gives CDR1 SGHTA, CDR2 FQGNSA. V lost 4 bases and J lost 2; bases outside the gene matches: 5. CDR3 length: 16 residues. In nucleotides, the CDR3 is TGTGCCAGCAGCTCACGGGACAGGGGGATCACAGATACGCAGTATTTT. Its translation is CASSSRDRGITDTQYF.

This sequence joins TRBV6-5 and TRBJ2-5; 7 bases agree with TRBD2. The germline V gene has CDR1 MNHEY and CDR2 SVGAGI. With V trimmed by 5 bases and J by 1 base, 4 bases remained unmatched. The CDR3 contains 14 residues. The CDR3 DNA reads as TGTGCCAGCAGTGGAGCGGGGCTCCAAGAGACCCAGTACTTC. This gives the protein CASSGAGLQETQYF.

This sequence joins TRBV10-2 and TRBJ2-1; no clear D gene. Trimming pared 8 bases from V and 4 bases from J, leaving 12 bases between. The CDR3 contains 13 residues. Germline CDR1 and CDR2: WSHSY and SAAADI. Here the CDR3 reads CASGDTKYNEQFF. DNA for the CDR3: TGCGCCAGCGGAGATACGAAGTACAATGAGCAGTTCTTC.

The genes are TRBV7-9 and TRBJ2-7, with D possibly TRBD1 on 6 matching bases. V lost 4 bases to trimming and J lost 5 bases, with 18 bases between them. Germline-derived CDR1 and CDR2 are SEHNR and FQNEAQ (reference sequence). This CDR3 contains 15 residues. The CDR3 nucleotides are TGTGCCAGCAGCTCCAGTCAGGGGTCTAACCACGAGCAGTACTTC. Its protein product is CASSSSQGSNHEQYF.

The CDR3 reads CASSSDLNAQETQYF. As DNA, the CDR3 is TGTGCCAGCAGTTCAGACCTAAACGCCCAAGAGACCCAGTACTTC. This rearrangement joins TRBV27 to TRBJ2-5; D uncertain. Germline loops: CDR1 MNHEY, CDR2 SMNVEV (reference sequence). V was cut by 4 bases and J by 1 base, with 13 bases left in between. This CDR3 has 15 residues.

In this sample, this clonotype turned up once. V usage is TRBV28 and J usage is TRBJ2-2; D possibly corresponds to TRBD1 (6 bases). The germline V gene encodes CDR1 MDHEN and CDR2 SYDVKM. Trimming pared 6 bases from V and 4 bases from J, leaving 18 bases between. This CDR3 contains 16 residues. The CDR3 is CASRTPGHPTTGELFF. Written as DNA, the CDR3 is TGTGCCAGCAGGACTCCGGGACACCCCACCACCGGGGAGCTGTTTTTT. Together with reference TRBV28 and TRBJ2-2, the CDR3 gives the full variable domain: DVKVTQSSRYLVKRTGEKVFLECVQDMDHENMFWYRQDPGLGLRLIYFSYDVKMKEKGDIPEGYSVSREKKERFSLILESASTNQTSMYLCASRTPGHPTTGELFFGEGSRLTVL.

J is TRBJ2-5 and V is TRBV28; 7 bases match TRBD1. V shed 6 bases and J 3 bases; nucleotides not matched to a gene: 13. The CDR3 runs 16 residues. Per germline, CDR1 MDHEN and CDR2 SYDVKM. The CDR3 loop reads CASSDRVGGVEETQYF. CDR3 sequence (DNA): TGTGCCAGCAGCGACAGGGTCGGAGGCGTTGAAGAGACCCAGTACTTC.

This clonotype occurred once. This chain uses TRBV4-2 with TRBJ2-7, with TRBD2 matching over 10 bases. CDR3 length: 14 residues. The germline V gene encodes CDR1 LGHNA and CDR2 YNFKEQ. CDR3 loop: CACRPSGSSYEQYF. In DNA, the CDR3 is TGTGCGTGTCGCCCTAGCGGGAGTTCCTACGAGCAGTACTTC.